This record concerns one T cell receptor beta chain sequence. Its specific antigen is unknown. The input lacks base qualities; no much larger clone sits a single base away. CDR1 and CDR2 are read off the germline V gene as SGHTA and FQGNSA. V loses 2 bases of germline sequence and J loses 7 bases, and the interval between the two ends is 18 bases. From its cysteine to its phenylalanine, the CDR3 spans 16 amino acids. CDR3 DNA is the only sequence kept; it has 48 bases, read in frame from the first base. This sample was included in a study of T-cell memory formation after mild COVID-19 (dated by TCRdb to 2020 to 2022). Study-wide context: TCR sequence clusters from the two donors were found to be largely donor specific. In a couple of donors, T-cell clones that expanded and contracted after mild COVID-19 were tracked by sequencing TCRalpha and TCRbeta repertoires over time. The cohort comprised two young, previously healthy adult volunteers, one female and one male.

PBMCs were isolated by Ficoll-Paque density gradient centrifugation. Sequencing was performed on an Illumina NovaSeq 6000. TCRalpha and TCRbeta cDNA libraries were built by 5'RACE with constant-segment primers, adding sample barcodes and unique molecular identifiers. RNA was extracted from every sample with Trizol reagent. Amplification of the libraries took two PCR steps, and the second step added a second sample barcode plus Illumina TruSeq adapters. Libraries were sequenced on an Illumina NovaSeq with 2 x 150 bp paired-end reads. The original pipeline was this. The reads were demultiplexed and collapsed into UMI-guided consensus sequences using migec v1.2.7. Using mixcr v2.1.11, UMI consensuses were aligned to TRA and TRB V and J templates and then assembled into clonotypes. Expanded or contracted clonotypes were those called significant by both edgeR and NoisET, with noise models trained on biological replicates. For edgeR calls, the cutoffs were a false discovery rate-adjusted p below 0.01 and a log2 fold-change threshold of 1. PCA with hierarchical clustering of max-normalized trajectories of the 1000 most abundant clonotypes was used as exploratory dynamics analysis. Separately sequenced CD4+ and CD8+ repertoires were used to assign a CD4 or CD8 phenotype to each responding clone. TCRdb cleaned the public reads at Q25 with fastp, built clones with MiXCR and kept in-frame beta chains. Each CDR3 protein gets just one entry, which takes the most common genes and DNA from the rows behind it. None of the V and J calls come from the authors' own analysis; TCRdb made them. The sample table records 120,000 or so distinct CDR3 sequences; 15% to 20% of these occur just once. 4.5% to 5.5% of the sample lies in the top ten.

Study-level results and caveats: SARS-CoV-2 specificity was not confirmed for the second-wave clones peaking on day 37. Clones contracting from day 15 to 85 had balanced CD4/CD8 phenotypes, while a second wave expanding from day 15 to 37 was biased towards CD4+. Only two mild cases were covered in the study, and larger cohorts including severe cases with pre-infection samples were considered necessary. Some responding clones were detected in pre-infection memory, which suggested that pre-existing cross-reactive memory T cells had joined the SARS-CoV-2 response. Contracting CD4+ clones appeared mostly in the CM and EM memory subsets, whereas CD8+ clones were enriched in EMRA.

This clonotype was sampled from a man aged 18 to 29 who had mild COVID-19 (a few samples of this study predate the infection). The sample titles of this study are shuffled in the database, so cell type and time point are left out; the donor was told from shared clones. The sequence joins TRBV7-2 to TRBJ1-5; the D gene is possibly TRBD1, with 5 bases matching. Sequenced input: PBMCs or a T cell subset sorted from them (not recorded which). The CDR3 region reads CASSLMAGSVGQPQHF. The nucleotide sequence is TGTGCCAGCAGCTTAATGGCAGGGTCAGTGGGGCAGCCCCAGCATTTT.